This entry describes one TCR beta chain. What it recognizes is unknown. The CDR3 covers 14 residues. The trim removed 5 bases at V and 5 bases at J, leaving 6 bases unmatched. Germline CDR1 reads SGHRS; CDR2 reads YFSETQ. Assay used: immunoSEQ multiplex PCR; TCRdb lists only in-frame clones, some missing. The sample lists 55,000 to 70,000 clones, 70% to 90% occurring once. This specimen belongs to a study of OX40 agonist ivuxolimab in advanced cancers. Overall study context: An agonistic human IgG2 monoclonal antibody against OX40 (CD134) was given.

Broader study findings: In the 0.1 to 3.0 mg/kg range, CD4+ and CD8+ blood T cells had expanded clonally by week 6. Among T cells, CD8+ cells averaged more expanded clones than CD4+ cells.

The V gene is TRBV5-1, the J gene TRBJ2-1, with TRBD2 matching over 8 bases. The sequences come from CD4+ or CD8+ T cells sorted from blood, collected in a trial of the OX40 agonist ivuxolimab. This clonotype was sampled from an adult with an advanced solid tumor such as melanoma, head and neck, liver or kidney cancer. In nucleotides, the CDR3 is TGCGCCAGCAGACGAGCGGGAGTGGACAATGAGCAGTTCTTC. Translated: CASRRAGVDNEQFF.